This entry is about one T cell receptor (beta chain). Antigen unknown. The data derive from a study of cytomegalovirus exposure and HLA in healthy donors. Study summary: Among around 200 million T cells, an earlier analysis found roughly 120 million unique TCR beta sequences. Study-wide results and caveats: As a later analysis showed, several of the most significant clusters appeared to be linked to common viral pathogens.

The CDR3 covers 14 residues. V shed 5 bases and J 4 bases; nucleotides not matched to a gene: 8. Germline V gene data show CDR1 as MDHEN and CDR2 as SYDVKM. As for the donors, each was a healthy bone marrow donor. The PCR was carried out with 60 Vbeta primers and 13 Jbeta primers. Profiled with immunoSEQ multiplex PCR; TCRdb holds only in-frame clones, not every one. Of some 130,000 clones listed, about 80% are singletons. The receptor's source is a man aged 25 to 45 in good health and CMV-seronegative. The chain couples TRBV28 to TRBJ2-7, with 7 bases identical to TRBD1. Sequencing was performed on PBMCs. The CDR3, as DNA: TGTGCCAGCAGTCCCAACGACAGGGTGTACGAGCAGTACTTC. Amino acid sequence: CASSPNDRVYEQYF.